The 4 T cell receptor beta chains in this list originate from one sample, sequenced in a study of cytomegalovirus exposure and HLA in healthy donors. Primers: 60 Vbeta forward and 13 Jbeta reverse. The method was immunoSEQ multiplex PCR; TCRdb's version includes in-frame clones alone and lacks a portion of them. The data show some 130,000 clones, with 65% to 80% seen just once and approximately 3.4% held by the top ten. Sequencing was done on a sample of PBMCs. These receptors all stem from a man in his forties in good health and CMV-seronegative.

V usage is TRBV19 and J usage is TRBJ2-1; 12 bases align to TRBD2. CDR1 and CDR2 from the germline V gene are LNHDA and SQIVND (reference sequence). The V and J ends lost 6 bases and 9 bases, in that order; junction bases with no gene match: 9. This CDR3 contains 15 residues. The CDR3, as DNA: TGTGCCAGTAGACTGACTAGCGGGGGAATTGGTGAGCAGTTCTTC. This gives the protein CASRLTSGGIGEQFF.

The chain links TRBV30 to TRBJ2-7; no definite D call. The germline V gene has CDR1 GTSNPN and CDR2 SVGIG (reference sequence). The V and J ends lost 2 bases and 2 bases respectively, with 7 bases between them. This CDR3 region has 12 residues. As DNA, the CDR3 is TGTGCCTGGAGTCCAGTTGCCTACGAGCAGTACTTC. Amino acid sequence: CAWSPVAYEQYF.

The CDR3 here is CAGGGGQANSPLHF. CDR3 nucleotide sequence: TGTGCCGGCGGGGGGGGACAGGCCAATTCACCCCTCCACTTT. The chain recombines TRBV7-2 with TRBJ1-6; 8 positions match TRBD1. The junction had 10 bases not matched to a gene; V was cut back by 11 bases and J by 7 bases. The CDR3 is made up of 14 amino acids. Germline assignment: CDR1 SGHTA and CDR2 FQGNSA.

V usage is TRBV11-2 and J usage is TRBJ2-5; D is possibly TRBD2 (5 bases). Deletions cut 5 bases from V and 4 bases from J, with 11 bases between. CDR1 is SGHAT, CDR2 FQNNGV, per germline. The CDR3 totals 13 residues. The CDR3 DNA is TGTGCCAGCAGCCAGCGGTCAGGAGAGACCCAGTACTTC. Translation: CASSQRSGETQYF.